This T cell receptor (beta chain) was captured in a study of blood T cells in healthy people across ages. General study findings and limits: Long-lived donors had more naive CD4+ cells and higher diversity than aged donors.

On this clonotype itself: Its antigen is not known.

V dropped 2 bases and J dropped 7 bases, with 27 bases sitting between them. The CDR3 runs to 18 residues. Germline V gene data show CDR1 as PRHDT and CDR2 as FYEKMQ (reference sequence). With a J-beta primer mix and a sample-barcoded 5' primer, a second PCR ran roughly 6 to 11 cycles. TCRdb re-analysed the 5' RACE reads in MiXCR, keeping a single row per CDR3 protein. In the table there are some 930,000 distinct CDR3 sequences, 25% to 30% of which are singletons. These sequences were also reported in another study, on T cells of mothers and their children. Per that study: Versus unrelated pairs, overlap was slightly higher in related mother-child pairs, without reaching significance.

The sequencing sample was made of blood. This sequence was found in a woman aged 40 to 50 in good health. The rearrangement links TRBV13 to TRBJ2-7, with D tentatively TRBD2 (6 bases). CDR3 sequence (DNA): TGTGCCAGCAGCTTATGGTCCCTCTCGCGGGGCTCCTACAATGAGCAGTACTTC. Protein sequence: CASSLWSLSRGSYNEQYF.